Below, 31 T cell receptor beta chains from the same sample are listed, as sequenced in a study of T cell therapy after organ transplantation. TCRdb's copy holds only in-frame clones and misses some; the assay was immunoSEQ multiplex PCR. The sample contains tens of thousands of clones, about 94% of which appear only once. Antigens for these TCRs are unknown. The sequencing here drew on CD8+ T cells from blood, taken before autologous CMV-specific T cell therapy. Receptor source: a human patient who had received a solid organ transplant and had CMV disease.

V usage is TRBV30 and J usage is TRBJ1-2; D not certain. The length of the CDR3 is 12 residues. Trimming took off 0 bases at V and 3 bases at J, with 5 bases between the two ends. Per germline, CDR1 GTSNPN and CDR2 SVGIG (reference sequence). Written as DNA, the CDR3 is TGTGCCTGGAGTGTCCCATACTATGGCTACACCTTC. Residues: CAWSVPYYGYTF.

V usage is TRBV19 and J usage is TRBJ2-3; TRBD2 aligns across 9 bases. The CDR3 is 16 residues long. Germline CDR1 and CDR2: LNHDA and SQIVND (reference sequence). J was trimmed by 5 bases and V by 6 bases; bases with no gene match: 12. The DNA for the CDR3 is TGTGCCAGTAGCCCCGGTAGCGGGAGTCGGGTAGATACGCAGTATTTT. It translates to CASSPGSGSRVDTQYF.

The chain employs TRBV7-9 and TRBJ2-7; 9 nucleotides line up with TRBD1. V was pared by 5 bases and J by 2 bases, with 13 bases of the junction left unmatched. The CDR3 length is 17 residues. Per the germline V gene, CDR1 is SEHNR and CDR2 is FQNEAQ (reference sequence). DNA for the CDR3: TGTGCCAGCAGCCCGACACGGGGGTGGGACAGGGCCTACGAGCAGTACTTC. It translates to CASSPTRGWDRAYEQYF.

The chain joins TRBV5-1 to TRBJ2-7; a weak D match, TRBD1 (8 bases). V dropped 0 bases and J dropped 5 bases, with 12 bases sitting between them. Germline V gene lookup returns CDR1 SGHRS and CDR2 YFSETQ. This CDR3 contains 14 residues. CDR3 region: CASSLVQGGNEQYF. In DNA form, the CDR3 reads TGCGCCAGCAGCTTGGTACAGGGGGGGAACGAGCAGTACTTC.

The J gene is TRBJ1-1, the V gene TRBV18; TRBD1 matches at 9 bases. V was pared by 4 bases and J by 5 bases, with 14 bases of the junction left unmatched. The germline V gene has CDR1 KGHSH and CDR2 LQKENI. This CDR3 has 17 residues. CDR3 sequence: CASSQFSRQGEGTEAFF. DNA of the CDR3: TGTGCCAGCTCACAATTTTCACGACAGGGGGAGGGAACTGAAGCTTTCTTT.

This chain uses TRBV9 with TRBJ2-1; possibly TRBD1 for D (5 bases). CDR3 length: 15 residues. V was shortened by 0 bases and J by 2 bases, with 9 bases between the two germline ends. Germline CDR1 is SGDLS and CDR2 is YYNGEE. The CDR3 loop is CASSVEVGPYNEQFF. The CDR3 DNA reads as TGTGCCAGCAGCGTAGAGGTGGGGCCCTACAATGAGCAGTTCTTC. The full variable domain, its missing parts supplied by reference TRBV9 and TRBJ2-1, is DSGVTQTPKHLITATGQRVTLRCSPRSGDLSVYWYQQSLDQGLQFLIQYYNGEERAKGNILERFSAQQFPDLHSELNLSSLELGDSALYFCASSVEVGPYNEQFFGPGTRLTVL.

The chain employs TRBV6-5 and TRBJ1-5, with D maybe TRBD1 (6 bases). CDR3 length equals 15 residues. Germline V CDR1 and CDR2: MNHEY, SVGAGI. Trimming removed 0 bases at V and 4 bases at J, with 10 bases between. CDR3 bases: TGTGCCAGCAGTTACTCGACAGGTAGTAATCAGCCCCAGCATTTT. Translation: CASSYSTGSNQPQHF.

The CDR3 sequence: CASSPHRAYEQYF. In nucleotides, the CDR3 is TGTGCCAGCAGCCCCCACAGGGCCTACGAGCAGTACTTC. J is TRBJ2-7 and V is TRBV14; D perhaps matches TRBD1 (6 bases). Germline CDR1 and CDR2: SGHDN and FVKESK. This CDR3 spans 13 amino acids. Trimming removed 4 bases at V and 2 bases at J, with 9 bases between.

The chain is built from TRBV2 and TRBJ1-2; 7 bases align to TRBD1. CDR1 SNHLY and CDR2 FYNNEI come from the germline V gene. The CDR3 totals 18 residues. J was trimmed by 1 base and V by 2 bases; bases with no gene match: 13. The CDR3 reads CASSEPTGAAGFNYGYTF. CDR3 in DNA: TGTGCCAGCAGTGAACCAACAGGGGCCGCGGGATTTAACTATGGCTACACCTTC.

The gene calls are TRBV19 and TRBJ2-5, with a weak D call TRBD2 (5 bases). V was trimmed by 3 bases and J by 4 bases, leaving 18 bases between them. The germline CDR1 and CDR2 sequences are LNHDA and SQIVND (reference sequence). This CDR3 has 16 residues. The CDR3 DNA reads TGTGCCAGTAGTATTGGGTTGCGGAGGCTTGGAGAGACCCAGTACTTC. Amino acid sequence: CASSIGLRRLGETQYF.

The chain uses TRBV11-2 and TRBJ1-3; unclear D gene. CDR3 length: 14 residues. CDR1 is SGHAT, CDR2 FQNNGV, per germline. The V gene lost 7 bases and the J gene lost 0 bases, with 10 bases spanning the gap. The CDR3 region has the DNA TGTGCCAGCAATACGGGTTCCTCTGGAAACACCATATATTTT. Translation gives CASNTGSSGNTIYF.

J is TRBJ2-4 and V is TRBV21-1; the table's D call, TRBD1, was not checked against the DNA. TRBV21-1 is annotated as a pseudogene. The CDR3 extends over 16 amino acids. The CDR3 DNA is TGTGCCAGCAGCTATAACCCGGGACAGGGGAAAAACATTCAGTACTTC. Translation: CASSYNPGQGKNIQYF.

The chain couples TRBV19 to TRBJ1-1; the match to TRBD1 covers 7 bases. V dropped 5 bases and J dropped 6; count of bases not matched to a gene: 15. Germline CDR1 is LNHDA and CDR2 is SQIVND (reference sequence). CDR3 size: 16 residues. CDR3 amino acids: CASSGLGEGGLAEAFF. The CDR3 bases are TGTGCCAGTAGTGGATTAGGTGAAGGGGGCTTAGCTGAAGCTTTCTTT. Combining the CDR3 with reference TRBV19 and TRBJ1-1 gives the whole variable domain DGGITQSPKYLFRKEGQNVTLSCEQNLNHDAMYWYRQDPGQGLRLIYYSQIVNDFQKGDIAEGYSVSREKKESFPLTVTSAQKNPTAFYLCASSGLGEGGLAEAFFGQGTRLTVV.

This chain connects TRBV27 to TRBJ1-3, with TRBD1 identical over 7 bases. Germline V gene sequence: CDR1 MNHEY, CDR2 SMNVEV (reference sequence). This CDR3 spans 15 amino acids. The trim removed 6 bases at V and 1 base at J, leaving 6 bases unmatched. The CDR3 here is CASREQGLSGNTIYF. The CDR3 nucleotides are TGTGCCAGCAGGGAACAGGGGCTTTCTGGAAACACCATATATTTT.

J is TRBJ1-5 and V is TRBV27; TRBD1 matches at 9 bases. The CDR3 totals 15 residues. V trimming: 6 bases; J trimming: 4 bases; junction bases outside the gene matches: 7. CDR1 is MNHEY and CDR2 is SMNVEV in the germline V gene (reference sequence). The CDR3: CASRRAGTGNQPQHF. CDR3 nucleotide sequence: TGTGCCAGCAGGAGGGCCGGGACAGGGAATCAGCCCCAGCATTTT.

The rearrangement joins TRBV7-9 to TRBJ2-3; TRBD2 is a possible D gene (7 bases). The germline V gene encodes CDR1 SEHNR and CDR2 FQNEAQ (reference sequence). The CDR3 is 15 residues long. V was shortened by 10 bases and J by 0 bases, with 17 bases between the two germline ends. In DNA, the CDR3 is TGTGCCAACTTGCCGGCGGGGGCTAGCACAGATACGCAGTATTTT. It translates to CANLPAGASTDTQYF.

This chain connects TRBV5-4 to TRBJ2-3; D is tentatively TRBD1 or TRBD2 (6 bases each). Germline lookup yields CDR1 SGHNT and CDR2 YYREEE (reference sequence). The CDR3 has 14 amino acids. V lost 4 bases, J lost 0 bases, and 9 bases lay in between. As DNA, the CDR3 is TGTGCCAGCAGCCCGGGGGCTAGCACAGATACGCAGTATTTT. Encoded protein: CASSPGASTDTQYF.

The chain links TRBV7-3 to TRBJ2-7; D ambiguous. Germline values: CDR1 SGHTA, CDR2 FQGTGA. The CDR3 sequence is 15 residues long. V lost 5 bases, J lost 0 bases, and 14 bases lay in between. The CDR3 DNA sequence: TGTGCCAGCAGCGCCACGAACGGTGACTCCTACGAGCAGTACTTC. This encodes CASSATNGDSYEQYF.

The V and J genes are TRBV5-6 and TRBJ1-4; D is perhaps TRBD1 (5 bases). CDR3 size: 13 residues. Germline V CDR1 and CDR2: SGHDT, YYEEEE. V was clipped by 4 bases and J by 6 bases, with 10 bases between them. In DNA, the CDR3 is TGTGCCAGCAGCCTCGGGGGTCATGAAAAACTGTTTTTT. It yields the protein CASSLGGHEKLFF.

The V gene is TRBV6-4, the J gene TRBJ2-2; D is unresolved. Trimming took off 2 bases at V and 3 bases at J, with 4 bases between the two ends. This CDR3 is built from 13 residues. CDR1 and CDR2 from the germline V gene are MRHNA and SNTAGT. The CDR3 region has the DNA TGTGCCAGCAGTGACAAGGACACCGGGGAGCTGTTTTTT. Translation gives CASSDKDTGELFF.

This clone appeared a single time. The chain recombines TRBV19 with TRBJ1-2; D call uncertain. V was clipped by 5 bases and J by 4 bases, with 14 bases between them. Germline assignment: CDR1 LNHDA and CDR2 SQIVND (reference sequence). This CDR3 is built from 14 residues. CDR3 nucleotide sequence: TGTGCCAGTAGTGAACTCCAATTTTCCTATGGCTACACCTTC. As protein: CASSELQFSYGYTF.

CDR3 sequence reads: CASSHHRGSLSYEQYF. The DNA for the CDR3 is TGTGCCAGCAGCCACCACAGGGGTTCCTTAAGCTACGAGCAGTACTTC. This rearrangement joins TRBV14 to TRBJ2-7; the match to TRBD1 covers 7 bases. Germline values: CDR1 SGHDN, CDR2 FVKESK. CDR3 size: 16 residues. With 3 bases clipped from V and 3 bases from J, the junction kept 11 bases outside the gene matches.

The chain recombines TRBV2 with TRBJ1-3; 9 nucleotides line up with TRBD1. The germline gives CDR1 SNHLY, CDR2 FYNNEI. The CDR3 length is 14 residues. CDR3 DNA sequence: TGTGCTAGCGGGGACAGGGCATATGGAAACACCATATATTTT. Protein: CASGDRAYGNTIYF.

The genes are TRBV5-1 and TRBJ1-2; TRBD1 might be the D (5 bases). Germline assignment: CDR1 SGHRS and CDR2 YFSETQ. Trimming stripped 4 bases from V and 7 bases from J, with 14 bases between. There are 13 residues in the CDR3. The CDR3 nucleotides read TGCGCCAGCAGCCCCTGGGGGACGCGTGGCTACACCTTC. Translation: CASSPWGTRGYTF.

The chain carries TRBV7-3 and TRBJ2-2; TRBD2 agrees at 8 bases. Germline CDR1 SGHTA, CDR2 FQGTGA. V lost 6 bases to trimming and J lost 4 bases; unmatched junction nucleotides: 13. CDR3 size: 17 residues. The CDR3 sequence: CASRPSGKSGGTGELFF. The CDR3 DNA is TGTGCCAGCAGGCCCTCAGGGAAAAGCGGGGGCACCGGGGAGCTGTTTTTT.

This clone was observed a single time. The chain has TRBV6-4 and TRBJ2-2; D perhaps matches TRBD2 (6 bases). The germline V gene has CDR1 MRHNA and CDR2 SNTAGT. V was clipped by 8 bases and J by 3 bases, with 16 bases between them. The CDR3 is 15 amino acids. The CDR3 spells CASASSGGDTGELFF. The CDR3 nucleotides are TGTGCCAGCGCTTCGAGCGGAGGGGACACCGGGGAGCTGTTTTTT.

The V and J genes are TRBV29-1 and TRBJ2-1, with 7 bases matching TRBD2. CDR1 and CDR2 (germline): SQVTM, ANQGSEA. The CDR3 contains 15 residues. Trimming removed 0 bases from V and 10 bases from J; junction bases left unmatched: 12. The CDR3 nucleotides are TGCAGCGTTGAAGATCGGCCCGGGCGGGAGTTCGAGCAGTTCTTC. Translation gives CSVEDRPGREFEQFF.

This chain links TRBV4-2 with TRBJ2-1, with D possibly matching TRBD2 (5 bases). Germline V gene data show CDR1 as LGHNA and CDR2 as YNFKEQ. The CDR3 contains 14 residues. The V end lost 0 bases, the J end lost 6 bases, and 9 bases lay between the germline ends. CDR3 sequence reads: CASSQDPGSNEQFF. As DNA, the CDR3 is TGTGCCAGCAGCCAAGATCCGGGGTCCAATGAGCAGTTCTTC.

CDR3: CASSLRVGEQFF. The CDR3 DNA reads as TGTGCCAGCAGTTTGAGGGTCGGTGAGCAGTTCTTC. The chain links TRBV5-4 to TRBJ2-1; tentative D call: TRBD2 (5 bases). Germline V gene data show CDR1 as SGHNT and CDR2 as YYREEE (reference sequence). V was clipped by 5 bases and J by 9 bases, with 12 bases between them. This CDR3 contains 12 residues. Combining the CDR3 with reference TRBV5-4 and TRBJ2-1 gives the whole variable domain ETGVTQSPTHLIKTRGQQVTLRCSSQSGHNTVSWYQQALGQGPQFIFQYYREEENGRGNFPPRFSGLQFPNYSSELNVNALELDDSALYLCASSLRVGEQFFGPGTRLTVL.

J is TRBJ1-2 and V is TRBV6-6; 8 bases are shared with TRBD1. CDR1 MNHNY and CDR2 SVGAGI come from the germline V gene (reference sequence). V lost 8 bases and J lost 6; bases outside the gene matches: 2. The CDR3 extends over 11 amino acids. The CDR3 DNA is TGTGCCAGCGCAGGGGGCAATGGCTACACCTTC. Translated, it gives CASAGGNGYTF.

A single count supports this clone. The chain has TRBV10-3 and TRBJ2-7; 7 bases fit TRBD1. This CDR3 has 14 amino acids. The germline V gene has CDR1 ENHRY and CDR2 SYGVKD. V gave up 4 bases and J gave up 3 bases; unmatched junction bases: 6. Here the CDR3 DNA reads TGTGCCATCAGTGGAAGGCAGGGGGTCTACGAGCAGTACTTC. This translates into CAISGRQGVYEQYF.